The 30 T cell receptor beta chains below all came from one sample that was sequenced in a study of blood T cell repertoires in COVID-19. Method: immunoSEQ multiplex PCR; TCRdb's copy keeps in-frame clones and lacks some. The sample has tens of thousands of clones; around 89% are singletons. The sample comprised peripheral blood. The receptors were gathered from a man aged 60-69 years with acute or convalescent COVID-19.

The J gene is TRBJ1-4, the V gene TRBV18, with a weak D call TRBD1 (6 bases). Trimming removed 5 bases from V and 6 bases from J, with 10 bases in between. This CDR3 spans 13 amino acids. CDR1 KGHSH and CDR2 LQKENI come from the germline V gene. The CDR3 protein is CASSNRDYEKLFF. The CDR3 DNA reads TGTGCCAGCTCAAACAGGGATTATGAAAAACTGTTTTTT.

The V call is TRBV3-1 (or the pseudogene TRBV3-2), the J call TRBJ2-7, with D uncertain. The ends were cut back, 0 bases at V and 3 bases at J, with 12 bases in the middle. Germline V lookup: CDR1 LGHDT, CDR2 YNNKEL (reference sequence). CDR3 length equals 15 residues. The CDR3 is CASSQDPDSFYEQYF. The CDR3 region has the DNA TGTGCCAGCAGCCAAGACCCAGACTCCTTCTACGAGCAGTACTTC.

The gene calls are TRBV29-1 and TRBJ1-2; 8 nucleotides line up with TRBD1. Unmatched junction bases numbered 14, after V lost 7 bases and J lost 4 bases. The CDR3 spans 15 residues. The germline CDR1 and CDR2 sequences are SQVTM and ANQGSEA. This CDR3 reads CSAPGDAGGFYGYTF. The CDR3 nucleotides are TGCAGCGCCCCGGGGGATGCAGGGGGCTTCTATGGCTACACCTTC.

The chain carries TRBV5-1 and TRBJ2-5, with D perhaps matching TRBD2 (5 bases). The V end lost 0 bases, the J end lost 7 bases, and 19 bases lay between the germline ends. Germline V gene lookup returns CDR1 SGHRS and CDR2 YFSETQ. This CDR3 has 16 amino acids. The CDR3 is CASSLAGVFGEGTQYF. The CDR3, as DNA: TGCGCCAGCAGCTTGGCTGGGGTCTTCGGGGAAGGGACCCAGTACTTC.

V and J are TRBV24-1 and TRBJ2-1; TRBD1 matches 7 bases. V shed 6 bases and J 2 bases; nucleotides not matched to a gene: 6. This CDR3 has 15 residues. Germline-derived CDR1 and CDR2 are KGHDR and SFDVKD. The CDR3 bases are TGTGCCACCAGTCAGAGGACAGGCGCCTACAATGAGCAGTTCTTC. Translating it yields CATSQRTGAYNEQFF.

V usage is TRBV30 and J usage is TRBJ2-2; the D is unclear. The CDR3 contains 10 residues. CDR1 GTSNPN and CDR2 SVGIG come from the germline V gene (reference sequence). Trimming left V 7 bases short and J 6 bases short, with 6 bases between. The CDR3 here is CAYESGELFF. In DNA, the CDR3 is TGTGCCTACGAGTCCGGGGAGCTGTTTTTT.

The V call is TRBV6-5, the J call TRBJ2-7, with D possibly matching TRBD1 (5 bases). CDR3 length: 14 amino acids. V lost 0 bases, J lost 3 bases, and 9 bases lay in between. Germline CDR1 reads MNHEY; CDR2 reads SVGAGI. CDR3 bases: TGTGCCAGCAGTTACTCGACAGCGAACTACGAGCAGTACTTC. The encoded protein is CASSYSTANYEQYF.

The chain joins TRBV30 to TRBJ1-6, with 7 bases aligning to TRBD1. The CDR3 has 12 residues. V dropped 5 bases and J dropped 6; count of bases not matched to a gene: 1. Germline lookup yields CDR1 GTSNPN and CDR2 SVGIG (reference sequence). The CDR3 nucleotides are TGTGCCTGGGACAGGGTTAATTCACCCCTCCACTTT. Translated, it gives CAWDRVNSPLHF.

This chain connects TRBV6-5 to TRBJ1-2; perhaps TRBD1 as D (6 bases). This CDR3 spans 12 amino acids. Germline V gives CDR1 MNHEY, CDR2 SVGAGI. V lost 7 bases to trimming and J lost 5 bases, with 11 bases between them. The CDR3 DNA follows: TGTGCCAGCAATAGGCAGGGGTATGGCTACACCTTC. It is translated as CASNRQGYGYTF.

The rearrangement uses TRBV18 and TRBJ1-1; D is unclear. This CDR3 region has 15 residues. In germline, CDR1 is KGHSH, CDR2 LQKENI. V was clipped by 6 bases and J by 1 base, with 15 bases between them. CDR3 sequence reads: CASSPQREQNTEAFF. CDR3 in DNA: TGTGCCAGCTCCCCGCAGAGGGAGCAGAACACTGAAGCTTTCTTT.

The V call is TRBV21-1, the J call TRBJ1-1; the table's D gene call, TRBD1, was not cross checked with the DNA. TRBV21-1 is noted as a pseudogene. CDR3 length: 12 residues. CDR3: CARPGSTGEAFF. Here the CDR3 DNA reads TGTGCCCGGCCGGGCTCAACAGGGGAGGCTTTCTTT.

The V and J genes are TRBV27 and TRBJ1-1; perhaps TRBD1 as D (6 bases). The V gene lost 3 bases and the J gene lost 1 base, with 12 bases spanning the gap. CDR1 and CDR2 (germline): MNHEY, SMNVEV (reference sequence). This CDR3 region has 15 residues. The CDR3 bases are TGTGCCAGCAGTTTGGACAGACCACAGAACACTGAAGCTTTCTTT. Encoded protein: CASSLDRPQNTEAFF.

This clone was detected only once. The chain recombines TRBV7-3 with TRBJ2-5, with D perhaps matching TRBD1 (6 bases). Per the germline V gene, CDR1 is SGHTA and CDR2 is FQGTGA. The CDR3 consists of 12 residues. Trimming left V 3 bases short and J 5 bases short, with 7 bases between. The CDR3 region is CASSLQGETQYF. CDR3 DNA: TGTGCCAGCAGCTTGCAGGGGGAGACCCAGTACTTC. The whole variable domain, remainder taken from reference TRBV7-3 and TRBJ2-5, is GAGVSQTPSNKVTEKGKYVELRCDPISGHTALYWYRQSLGQGPEFLIYFQGTGAADDSGLPNDRFFAVRPEGSVSTLKIQRTERGDSAVYLCASSLQGETQYFGPGTRLLVL.

This clone was counted once. The J gene is TRBJ2-7, the V gene TRBV4-2, with D hard to call. The V gene's germline CDR1 is LGHNA and CDR2 YNFKEQ. Between the trimmed V and J ends, which lost 1 base and 2 bases, there was a span of 9 bases. The CDR3 spans 14 residues. DNA for the CDR3: TGTGCCAGCAGCCAAGCTCTAGGTACCTACGAGCAGTACTTC. This gives the protein CASSQALGTYEQYF.

The V and J genes are TRBV24-1 and TRBJ2-1, with D perhaps matching TRBD2 (6 bases). V was pared by 5 bases and J by 3 bases, with 16 bases between. This CDR3 region has 16 residues. Germline CDR1 KGHDR, CDR2 SFDVKD. The CDR3 region has the DNA TGTGCCACCAGTGCCCTCAGGGCGGGAAACTACAATGAGCAGTTCTTC. It translates to CATSALRAGNYNEQFF.

This clone was observed a handful of times. The chain uses TRBV18 and TRBJ1-1; 8 bases fit TRBD1. The germline V gene has CDR1 KGHSH and CDR2 LQKENI. The CDR3 length is 16 residues. The trim removed 3 bases at V and 1 base at J, leaving 7 bases unmatched. CDR3 in DNA: TGTGCCAGCTCACCTTCCCTTCAGGGGGCGAACACTGAAGCTTTCTTT. It translates to CASSPSLQGANTEAFF.

This clone was seen just once. V and J are TRBV5-5 and TRBJ1-5, with D possibly being TRBD1 (5 bases). CDR3 length equals 16 residues. The ends were cut back, 3 bases at V and 4 bases at J, with 17 bases in the middle. The V gene's germline CDR1 is SGHKS and CDR2 YYEKEE (reference sequence). The CDR3 DNA sequence: TGTGCCAGCAGCTCAGCACCCACAGGTTTGAATCAGCCCCAGCATTTT. This translates into CASSSAPTGLNQPQHF.

The V and J genes are TRBV5-1 and TRBJ2-1, with no clear D. V lost 4 bases and J 4 bases, leaving 3 bases between the germline ends. The CDR3 loop spans 11 amino acids. Germline assignment: CDR1 SGHRS and CDR2 YFSETQ. CDR3 bases: TGCGCCAGCAGCATATACAATGAGCAGTTCTTC. This encodes CASSIYNEQFF.

This clone was seen once. V usage is TRBV18 and J usage is TRBJ1-3, with unresolved D. The germline V gene has CDR1 KGHSH and CDR2 LQKENI. CDR3 size: 18 residues. Between the trimmed V and J ends, which lost 0 bases and 0 bases, there was a span of 15 bases. Here the CDR3 DNA reads TGTGCCAGCTCACCACCGGAGGTCAAAGCGACCTCTGGAAACACCATATATTTT. This gives the protein CASSPPEVKATSGNTIYF.

CDR3 nucleotide sequence: TGTGCCAGCAGTGGAGACAGCTATGGCTACACCTTC. This codes for CASSGDSYGYTF. The V gene is TRBV2, the J gene TRBJ1-2, with D perhaps TRBD1 (5 bases). Trimming took off 4 bases at V and 4 bases at J, with 7 bases between the two ends. Germline V CDR1 and CDR2: SNHLY, FYNNEI. The CDR3 spans 12 residues.

This chain uses TRBV7-2 with TRBJ1-1, with D perhaps TRBD1 (5 bases). The germline gives CDR1 SGHTA, CDR2 FQGNSA. The CDR3 runs 11 residues. The DNA of the CDR3 is TGTGCAGGCGGGGACGGCACTGAAGCTTTCTTT. Translation gives CAGGDGTEAFF.

The gene calls are TRBV27 and TRBJ2-1, with D possibly being TRBD1 (5 bases). CDR1 MNHEY and CDR2 SMNVEV come from the germline V gene (reference sequence). This CDR3 has 14 residues. The ends were cut back, 5 bases at V and 4 bases at J, with 12 bases in the middle. The CDR3 sequence is CASSLRDTYNEQFF. DNA of the CDR3: TGTGCCAGCAGTCTCAGGGATACTTACAATGAGCAGTTCTTC.

The genes are TRBV3-1 (or the pseudogene TRBV3-2) and TRBJ1-1; D is ambiguous. The CDR3 is 13 amino acids. The germline V gene encodes CDR1 LGHDT and CDR2 YNNKEL (reference sequence). The ends were cut back, 4 bases at V and 3 bases at J, with 9 bases in the middle. The CDR3 spells CASSRVSDTEAFF. CDR3 bases: TGTGCCAGCAGCCGGGTGAGCGACACTGAAGCTTTCTTT.

The chain links TRBV3-1 (or the pseudogene TRBV3-2) to TRBJ1-5; no clear D gene. Deletions cut 0 bases from V and 0 bases from J, with 12 bases between. Germline V gives CDR1 LGHDT, CDR2 YNNKEL (reference sequence). This CDR3 region has 17 residues. The CDR3 region is CASSQDEGHVSNQPQHF. The CDR3 DNA is TGTGCCAGCAGCCAAGATGAGGGTCACGTTAGCAATCAGCCCCAGCATTTT.

V usage is TRBV2 and J usage is TRBJ2-1, with 13 bases matching TRBD2. The CDR3 runs 15 residues. Germline lookup yields CDR1 SNHLY and CDR2 FYNNEI. J lost 5 bases, V lost 6 bases, and 4 bases had no gene match. The CDR3 region has the DNA TGTGCCAGCAGGGGACTAGCGGGGAATAACAATGAGCAGTTCTTC. The encoded protein is CASRGLAGNNNEQFF. Supplemented by reference TRBV2 and TRBJ2-1, the full variable domain reads EPEVTQTPSHQVTQMGQEVILRCVPISNHLYFYWYRQILGQKVEFLVSFYNNEISEKSEIFDDQFSVERPDGSNFTLKIRSTKLEDSAMYFCASRGLAGNNNEQFFGPGTRLTVL.

V usage is TRBV7-9 and J usage is TRBJ1-6, with 7 bases identical to TRBD1. CDR3 length: 16 residues. V was clipped by 2 bases and J by 10 bases; unmatched bases: 11. Per the germline V gene, CDR1 is SEHNR and CDR2 is FQNEAQ (reference sequence). The CDR3 loop is CASSLTQGQGGSPLHF. CDR3 sequence (DNA): TGTGCCAGCAGCTTAACACAGGGGCAAGGGGGATCACCCCTCCACTTT.

The chain links TRBV27 to TRBJ2-3; D possibly corresponds to TRBD2 (7 bases). The germline CDR1 and CDR2 sequences are MNHEY and SMNVEV (reference sequence). This CDR3 is built from 15 residues. The ends were cut back, 10 bases at V and 4 bases at J, with 21 bases in the middle. As DNA, the CDR3 is TGTGCCAACCCCATACCGGGGGGCCGCGCAGATACGCAGTATTTT. This sequence encodes CANPIPGGRADTQYF.

The chain couples TRBV20-1 to TRBJ1-6; TRBD1 aligns across 7 bases. The trim removed 3 bases at V and 9 bases at J, leaving 8 bases unmatched. Germline assignment: CDR1 DFQATT and CDR2 SNEGSKA (reference sequence). This CDR3 contains 14 residues. CDR3 sequence reads: CSASARGLGSPLHF. For the CDR3, the DNA is TGCAGTGCTAGTGCTAGGGGGCTGGGTTCACCCCTCCACTTT.

The chain employs TRBV11-2 and TRBJ1-6; 7 bases fit TRBD1. The germline CDR1 and CDR2 sequences are SGHAT and FQNNGV. This CDR3 has 15 amino acids. J was trimmed by 7 bases and V by 5 bases; bases with no gene match: 8. The CDR3: CASSLLRTGNSPLHF. The CDR3 nucleotides are TGTGCCAGCAGCCTCCTGAGGACAGGCAATTCACCCCTCCACTTT.

The J gene is TRBJ1-1, the V gene TRBV19; TRBD1 is a possible D gene (5 bases). Germline V gene sequence: CDR1 LNHDA, CDR2 SQIVND (reference sequence). CDR3 length: 13 residues. V was cut by 5 bases and J by 4 bases, with 11 bases left in between. The CDR3 here is CASSEGGTTEAFF. CDR3 DNA sequence: TGTGCCAGTAGTGAGGGCGGGACCACTGAAGCTTTCTTT.